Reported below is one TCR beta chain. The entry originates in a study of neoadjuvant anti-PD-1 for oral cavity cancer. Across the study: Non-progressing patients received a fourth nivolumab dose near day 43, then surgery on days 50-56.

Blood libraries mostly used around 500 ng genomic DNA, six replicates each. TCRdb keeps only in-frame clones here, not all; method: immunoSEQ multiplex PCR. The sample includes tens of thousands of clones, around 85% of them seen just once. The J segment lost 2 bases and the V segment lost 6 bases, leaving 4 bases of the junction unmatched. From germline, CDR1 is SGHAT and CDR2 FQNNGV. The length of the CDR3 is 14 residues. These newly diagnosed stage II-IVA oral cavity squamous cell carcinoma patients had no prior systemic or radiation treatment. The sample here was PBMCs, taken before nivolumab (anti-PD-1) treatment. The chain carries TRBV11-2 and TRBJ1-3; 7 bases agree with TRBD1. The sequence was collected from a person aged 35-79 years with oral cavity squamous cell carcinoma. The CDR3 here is CASRVGTAGNTIYF. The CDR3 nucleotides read TGTGCCAGCAGGGTCGGGACAGCTGGAAACACCATATATTTT.